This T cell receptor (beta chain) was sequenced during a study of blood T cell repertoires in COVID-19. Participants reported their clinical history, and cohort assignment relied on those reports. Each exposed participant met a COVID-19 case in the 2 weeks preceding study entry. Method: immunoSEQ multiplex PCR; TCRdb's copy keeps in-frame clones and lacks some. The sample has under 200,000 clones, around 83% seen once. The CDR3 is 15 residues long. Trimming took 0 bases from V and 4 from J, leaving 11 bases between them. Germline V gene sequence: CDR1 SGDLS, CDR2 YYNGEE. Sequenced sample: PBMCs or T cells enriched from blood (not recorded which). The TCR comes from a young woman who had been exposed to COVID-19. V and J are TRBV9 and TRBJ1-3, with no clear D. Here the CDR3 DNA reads TGTGCCAGCAGCGTAGTCCCTTCGTCCGGAAACACCATATATTTT. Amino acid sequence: CASSVVPSSGNTIYF.